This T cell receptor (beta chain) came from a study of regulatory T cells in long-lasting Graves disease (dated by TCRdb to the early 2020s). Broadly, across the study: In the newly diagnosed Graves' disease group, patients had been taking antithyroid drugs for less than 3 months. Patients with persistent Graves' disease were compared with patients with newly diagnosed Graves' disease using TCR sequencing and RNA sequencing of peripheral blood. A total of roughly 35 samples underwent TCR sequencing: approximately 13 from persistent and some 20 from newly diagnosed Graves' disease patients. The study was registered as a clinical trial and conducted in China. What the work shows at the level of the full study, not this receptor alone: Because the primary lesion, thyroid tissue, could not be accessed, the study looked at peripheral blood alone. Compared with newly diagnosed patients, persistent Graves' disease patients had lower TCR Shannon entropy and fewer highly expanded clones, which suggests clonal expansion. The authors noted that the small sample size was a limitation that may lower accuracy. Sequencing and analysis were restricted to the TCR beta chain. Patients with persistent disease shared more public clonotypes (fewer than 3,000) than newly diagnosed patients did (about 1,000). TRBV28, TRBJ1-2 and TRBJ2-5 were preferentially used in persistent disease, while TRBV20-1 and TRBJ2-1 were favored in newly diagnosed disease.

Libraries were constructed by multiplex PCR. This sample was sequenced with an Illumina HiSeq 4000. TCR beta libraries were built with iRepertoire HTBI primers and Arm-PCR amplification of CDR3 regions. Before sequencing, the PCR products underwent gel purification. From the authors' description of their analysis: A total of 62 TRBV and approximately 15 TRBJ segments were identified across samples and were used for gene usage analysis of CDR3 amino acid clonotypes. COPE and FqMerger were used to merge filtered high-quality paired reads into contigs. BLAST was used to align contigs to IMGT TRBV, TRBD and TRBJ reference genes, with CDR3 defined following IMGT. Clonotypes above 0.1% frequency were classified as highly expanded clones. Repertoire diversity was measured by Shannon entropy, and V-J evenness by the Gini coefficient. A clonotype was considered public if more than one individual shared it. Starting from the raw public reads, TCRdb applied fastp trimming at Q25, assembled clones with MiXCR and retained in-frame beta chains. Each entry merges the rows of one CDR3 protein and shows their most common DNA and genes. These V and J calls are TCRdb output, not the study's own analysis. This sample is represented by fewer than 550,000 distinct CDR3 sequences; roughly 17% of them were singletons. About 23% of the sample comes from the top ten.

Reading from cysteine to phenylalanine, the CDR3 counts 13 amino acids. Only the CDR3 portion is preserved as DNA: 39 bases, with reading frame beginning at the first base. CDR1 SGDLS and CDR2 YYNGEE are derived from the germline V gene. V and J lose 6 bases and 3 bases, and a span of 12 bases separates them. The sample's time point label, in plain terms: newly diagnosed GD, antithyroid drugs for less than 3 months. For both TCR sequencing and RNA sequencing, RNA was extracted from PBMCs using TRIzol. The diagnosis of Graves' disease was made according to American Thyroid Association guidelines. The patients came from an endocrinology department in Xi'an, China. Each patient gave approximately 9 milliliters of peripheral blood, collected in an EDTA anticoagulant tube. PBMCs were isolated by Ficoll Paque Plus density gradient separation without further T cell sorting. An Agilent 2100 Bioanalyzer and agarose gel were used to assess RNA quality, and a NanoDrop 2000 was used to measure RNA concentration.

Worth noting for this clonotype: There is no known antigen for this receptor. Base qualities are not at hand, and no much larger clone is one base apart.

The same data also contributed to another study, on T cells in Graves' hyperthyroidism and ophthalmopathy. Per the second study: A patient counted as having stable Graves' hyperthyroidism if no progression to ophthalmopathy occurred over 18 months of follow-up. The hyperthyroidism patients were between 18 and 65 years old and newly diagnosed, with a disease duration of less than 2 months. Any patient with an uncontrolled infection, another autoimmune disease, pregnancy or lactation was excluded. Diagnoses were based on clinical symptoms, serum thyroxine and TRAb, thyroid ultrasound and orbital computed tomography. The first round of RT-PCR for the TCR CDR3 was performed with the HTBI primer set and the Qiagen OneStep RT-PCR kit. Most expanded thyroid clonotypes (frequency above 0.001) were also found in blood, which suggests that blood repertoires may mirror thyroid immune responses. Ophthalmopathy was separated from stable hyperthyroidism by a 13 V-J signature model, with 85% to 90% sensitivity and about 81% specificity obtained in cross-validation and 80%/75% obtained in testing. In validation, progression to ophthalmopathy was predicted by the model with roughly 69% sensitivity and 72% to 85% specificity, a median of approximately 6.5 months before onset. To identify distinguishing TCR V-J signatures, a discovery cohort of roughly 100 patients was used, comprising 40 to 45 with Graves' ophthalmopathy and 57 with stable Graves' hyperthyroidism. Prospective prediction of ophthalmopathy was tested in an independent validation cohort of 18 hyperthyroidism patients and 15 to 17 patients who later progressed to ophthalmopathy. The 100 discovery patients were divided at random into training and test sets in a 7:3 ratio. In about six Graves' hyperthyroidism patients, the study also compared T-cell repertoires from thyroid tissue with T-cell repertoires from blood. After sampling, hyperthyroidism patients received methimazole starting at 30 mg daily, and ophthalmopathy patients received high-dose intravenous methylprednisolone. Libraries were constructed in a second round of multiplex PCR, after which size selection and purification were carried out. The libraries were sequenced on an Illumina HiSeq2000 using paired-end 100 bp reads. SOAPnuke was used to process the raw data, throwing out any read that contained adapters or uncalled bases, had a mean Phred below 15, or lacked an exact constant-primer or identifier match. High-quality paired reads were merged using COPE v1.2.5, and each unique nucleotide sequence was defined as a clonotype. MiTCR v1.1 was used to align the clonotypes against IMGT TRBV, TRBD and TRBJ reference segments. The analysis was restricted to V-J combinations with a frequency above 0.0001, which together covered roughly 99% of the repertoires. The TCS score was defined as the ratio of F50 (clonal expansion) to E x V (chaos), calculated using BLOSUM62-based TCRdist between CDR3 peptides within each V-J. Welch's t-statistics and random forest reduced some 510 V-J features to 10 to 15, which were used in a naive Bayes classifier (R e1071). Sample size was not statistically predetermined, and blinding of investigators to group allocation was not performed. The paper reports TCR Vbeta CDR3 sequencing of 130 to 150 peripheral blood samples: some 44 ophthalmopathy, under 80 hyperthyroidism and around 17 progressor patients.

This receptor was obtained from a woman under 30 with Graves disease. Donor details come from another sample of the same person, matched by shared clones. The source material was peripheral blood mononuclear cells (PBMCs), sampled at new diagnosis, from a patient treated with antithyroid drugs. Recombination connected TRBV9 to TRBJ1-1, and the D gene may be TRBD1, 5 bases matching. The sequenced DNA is TGTGCCAGCAAGAGGGACGTTGACACTGAAGCTTTCTTT. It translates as CASKRDVDTEAFF.